This record concerns one T cell receptor beta chain sequence. The antigen it recognizes is unknown. Base qualities are not provided; no much larger clone lies one nucleotide away. The data were taken from a study of response to subunit inactivated influenza vaccine (dated by TCRdb to the late 2010s). For the study in its entirety: The study used deep quantitative T cell receptor repertoire profiling to track responses to a trivalent subunit inactivated influenza vaccine.

The protocol used for the library was RT-PCR. Sequencing was carried out with an Illumina HiSeq 2500. Clones were called with MiXCR by TCRdb after fastp trimmed the public reads at Q25, and only in-frame beta chains were retained. All rows with the same CDR3 protein become a single entry with the most common DNA and genes. The sample table lists roughly 460,000 distinct CDR3 sequences, 9.5% to 12% of them with a count of one. Approximately 12% of the sample is in the top ten clones. Its CDR3 holds 13 amino acids, cysteine through phenylalanine. CDR3 DNA only is kept here, 39 bases in frame from base 1. CDR1 and CDR2, per the germline V gene, are MNHEY and SVGAGI. V and J lose 4 bases and 4 bases, and a span of 10 bases separates them. The investigation overall reported the following: The authors suggested that each seasonal influenza vaccination may recruit only a limited number of new T cells.

Explained via the paper, the time point label denotes: more than 35 days after influenza vaccine administration. The clonotype originates from a man aged 50-59 years who received an inactivated influenza vaccine. Donor details come from another sample of the same person, matched by shared clones. The starting material was PBMCs from blood, obtained 45 days after vaccination. This receptor chain uses TRBV6-5 and TRBJ1-1; the D gene identity is not certain. The nucleotide sequence reads TGTGCCAGCAGTTCGGGGTTGGGCACTGAAGCTTTCTTT. Translated, this gives CASSSGLGTEAFF.